Each of the 28 T cell receptor beta chains below was sequenced from the same sample in a study of control samples from healthy donors and cancer patients (dated by TCRdb to 2018 to 2021). Library creation used the immunoSEQ multiplex PCR assay. Imported from immuneACCESS, the table was reduced by TCRdb to in-frame sequences with V and J called. These copies leave out some clones; in studies compared against another copy, an unresolved V gene accounts for under half, and the cause of the remainder is not known. The sample records approximately 70,000 clones, roughly 90% of which are singletons. Of the sample, approximately 3.6% is held by the ten largest clones. The sequenced material came from blood. The receptors originated from a woman between 50 and 59 years old in good health.

The chain carries TRBV12-5 and TRBJ2-7, with a possible D match to TRBD2 (6 bases). Deletions cut 5 bases from V and 0 bases from J, with 11 bases between. Germline assignment: CDR1 LGHNT and CDR2 FRNRAP. The CDR3 is made up of 14 amino acids. In DNA, the CDR3 is TGTGCTAGTGGTGTCGGGAGAAGCTCCTACGAGCAGTACTTC. This encodes CASGVGRSSYEQYF.

V is TRBV11-2 and J is TRBJ2-1, with TRBD2 as a possible D gene (6 bases). Germline lookup yields CDR1 SGHAT and CDR2 FQNNGV. CDR3 length equals 19 residues. Trimming took 2 bases from V and 5 from J, leaving 25 bases between them. Here the CDR3 reads CASSLKMTRRGGGNNEQFF. The CDR3, as DNA: TGTGCCAGCAGCTTAAAAATGACTAGACGTGGGGGAGGAAACAATGAGCAGTTCTTC.

The rearrangement joins TRBV7-9 to TRBJ2-7, with 8 bases fitting TRBD2. Germline assignment: CDR1 SEHNR and CDR2 FQNEAQ (reference sequence). The CDR3 totals 17 residues. V dropped 5 bases and J dropped 5; count of bases not matched to a gene: 17. The CDR3 spells CASSRLGVAGRVNEQYF. CDR3 in DNA: TGTGCCAGCAGCCGGCTGGGGGTAGCGGGGAGAGTAAACGAGCAGTACTTC.

The V gene is TRBV3-1 (or the pseudogene TRBV3-2), the J gene TRBJ1-6; the match to TRBD1 covers 7 bases. Germline CDR1 and CDR2: LGHDT and YNNKEL (reference sequence). CDR3 length equals 15 residues. After removal of 2 bases from V and 4 bases from J, the junction contained 2 bases not matched to a gene. Written as DNA, the CDR3 is TGTGCCAGCAGCCAAACGGGACAGTATAATTCACCCCTCCACTTT. This gives the protein CASSQTGQYNSPLHF.

The count of this clone is one. The rearrangement links TRBV3-1 (or the pseudogene TRBV3-2) to TRBJ2-1; 10 bases agree with TRBD2. The trim removed 1 base at V and 7 bases at J, leaving 7 bases unmatched. The CDR3 runs 16 residues. CDR1 is LGHDT and CDR2 is YNNKEL in the germline V gene (reference sequence). The CDR3 sequence: CASSQVSSGSWNEQFF. DNA for the CDR3: TGTGCCAGCAGCCAAGTTTCTAGCGGGAGTTGGAATGAGCAGTTCTTC.

In nucleotides, the CDR3 is TGTGCCAGCAGCTTGGACAGGGTGGGAGAGTACGAGCAGTACTTC. Residues: CASSLDRVGEYEQYF. J is TRBJ2-7 and V is TRBV5-6, with D maybe TRBD1 (6 bases). Between the trimmed V and J ends, which lost 0 bases and 4 bases, there was a span of 14 bases. The CDR3 has 15 residues. Germline V gives CDR1 SGHDT, CDR2 YYEEEE.

The rearrangement links TRBV3-1 (or the pseudogene TRBV3-2) to TRBJ1-1; D might be TRBD1 (6 bases). V lost 3 bases to trimming and J lost 5 bases, with 16 bases between them. The CDR3 has 15 residues. Germline loops: CDR1 LGHDT, CDR2 YNNKEL (reference sequence). The CDR3 spells CASSQGTGIWTEAFF. CDR3 sequence (DNA): TGTGCCAGCAGCCAGGGTACAGGGATTTGGACTGAAGCTTTCTTT.

V usage is TRBV7-9 and J usage is TRBJ2-6; no clear D gene. The CDR3 covers 16 residues. Germline-derived CDR1 and CDR2 are SEHNR and FQNEAQ (reference sequence). V lost 0 bases, J lost 0 bases, and 6 bases lay in between. CDR3 sequence: CASSLALGSGANVLTF. CDR3 bases: TGTGCCAGCAGCTTAGCGTTAGGCTCTGGGGCCAACGTCCTGACTTTC. Full variable domain (rest looked up from reference TRBV7-9 and TRBJ2-6): DTGVSQNPRHKITKRGQNVTFRCDPISEHNRLYWYRQTLGQGPEFLTYFQNEAQLEKSRLLSDRFSAERPKGSFSTLEIQRTEQGDSAMYLCASSLALGSGANVLTFGAGSRLTVL.

V and J are TRBV6-5 and TRBJ2-1; possible D gene TRBD2, 7 bases. Between the trimmed V and J ends, which lost 6 bases and 4 bases, there was a span of 16 bases. CDR3 length equals 15 residues. Germline V gene data show CDR1 as MNHEY and CDR2 as SVGAGI. The CDR3 DNA reads as TGTGCCAGCAGGAAGCGGGACACCCAATACAATGAGCAGTTCTTC. As protein: CASRKRDTQYNEQFF.

The chain employs TRBV3-1 (or the pseudogene TRBV3-2) and TRBJ2-2; D is unresolved. V was trimmed by 5 bases and J by 7 bases, leaving 17 bases between them. Germline lookup yields CDR1 LGHDT and CDR2 YNNKEL (reference sequence). CDR3 size: 15 residues. DNA of the CDR3: TGTGCCAGCAGCTCCTGGACCGCCAGACACGGGGAGCTGTTTTTT. Amino acid sequence: CASSSWTARHGELFF.

The rearrangement uses TRBV3-1 (or the pseudogene TRBV3-2) and TRBJ2-2, with a weak D call TRBD1 (5 bases). CDR3 size: 16 residues. V lost 7 bases to trimming and J lost 3 bases, with 18 bases between them. Germline V gene sequence: CDR1 LGHDT, CDR2 YNNKEL (reference sequence). In DNA, the CDR3 is TGTGCCAGCACCCCGGCGCAGGGTAGGGACACCGGGGAGCTGTTTTTT. As protein: CASTPAQGRDTGELFF.

This clone showed up just once. The chain joins TRBV28 to TRBJ1-1; no clear D. V was clipped by 5 bases and J by 3 bases, with 13 bases between them. CDR3 length: 14 amino acids. Germline V gives CDR1 MDHEN, CDR2 SYDVKM. The CDR3 loop reads CASSPAHLDTEAFF. The CDR3 DNA reads TGTGCCAGCAGTCCGGCGCATCTTGACACTGAAGCTTTCTTT.

The gene calls are TRBV4-1 and TRBJ1-5; tentative D call: TRBD1 (5 bases). The CDR3 extends over 17 amino acids. Germline CDR1 and CDR2: MGHRA and YSYEKL. Trimming cost V 3 bases and J 4 bases, with 19 bases left between them. The CDR3 loop is CASSQAYYGARNQPQHF. CDR3 sequence (DNA): TGCGCCAGCAGCCAGGCCTACTACGGGGCGAGAAATCAGCCCCAGCATTTT.

This chain links TRBV7-8 with TRBJ2-1, with D unclear. The CDR3 is 15 residues long. V lost 1 base and J 4 bases, leaving 11 bases between the germline ends. CDR1 is SGHVS, CDR2 FQNEAQ, per germline. CDR3 sequence: CASSLVRIVYNEQFF. The CDR3 DNA follows: TGTGCCAGCAGCTTAGTCCGGATTGTTTACAATGAGCAGTTCTTC.

This rearrangement joins TRBV11-3 to TRBJ2-3; D is ambiguous. CDR1 SGHNT and CDR2 YENEEA come from the germline V gene. The CDR3 totals 15 residues. Trimming took off 2 bases at V and 0 bases at J, with 9 bases between the two ends. Here the CDR3 reads CASSLSRSSTDTQYF. The CDR3 bases are TGTGCCAGCAGCTTAAGCCGTTCTAGCACAGATACGCAGTATTTT.

V gene TRBV3-1 (or the pseudogene TRBV3-2) combines with J gene TRBJ1-5; 10 bases are a match to TRBD1. Germline-derived CDR1 and CDR2 are LGHDT and YNNKEL (reference sequence). Trimming took 1 base from V and 7 from J; bases not matched to a gene: 16. The CDR3 spans 19 residues. The DNA of the CDR3 is TGTGCCAGCAGCCAAGGTCCCCCTTTCGGGACAGGGGCAAGGCAGCCCCAGCATTTT. Its translation: CASSQGPPFGTGARQPQHF.

The gene calls are TRBV5-5 and TRBJ2-7; TRBD2 aligns across 7 bases. This CDR3 has 14 residues. Germline values: CDR1 SGHKS, CDR2 YYEKEE (reference sequence). The V gene end was trimmed by 0 bases and the J gene end by 4 bases; junction bases not matched to a gene: 4. The CDR3 nucleotides are TGTGCCAGCAGCTTGGTCGGCGGGAGTTACGAGCAGTACTTC. Translated, it gives CASSLVGGSYEQYF.

The chain carries TRBV7-3 and TRBJ1-1; a possible D gene is TRBD1 (5 bases). Germline assignment: CDR1 SGHTA and CDR2 FQGTGA. The ends were cut back, 3 bases at V and 4 bases at J, with 9 bases in the middle. This CDR3 is 13 amino acids long. CDR3 residues: CASSFSGSTEAFF. The CDR3 DNA reads TGTGCCAGCAGCTTCTCAGGGTCCACTGAAGCTTTCTTT.

The chain has TRBV13 and TRBJ2-1; 12 bases agree with TRBD2. With V trimmed by 5 bases and J by 9 bases, 8 bases remained unmatched. The CDR3 is made up of 15 amino acids. Germline CDR1 and CDR2: PRHDT and FYEKMQ (reference sequence). The CDR3 DNA follows: TGTGCCAGCAGCCCATCGACTAGCGGGAGAGCTGAGCAGTTCTTC. It is translated as CASSPSTSGRAEQFF.

This chain links TRBV5-3 with TRBJ2-3; the D is unclear. TRBV5-3 is classed as an ORF, of uncertain function. The CDR3 is 11 residues long. Trimming took 0 bases from V and 6 from J, leaving 2 bases between them. The CDR3 nucleotides read TGTGCCAGAAGCTTGGTGGATACGCAGTATTTT. Protein: CARSLVDTQYF.

The sample holds one count of this clone. This sequence joins TRBV5-1 and TRBJ2-3; D gene unclear. Germline values: CDR1 SGHRS, CDR2 YFSETQ. Trimming removed 3 bases from V and 5 bases from J, with 10 bases in between. The CDR3 contains 13 residues. The CDR3 reads CASSSRNGDTQYF. As DNA, the CDR3 is TGCGCCAGCAGCTCACGAAACGGAGATACGCAGTATTTT. The full variable domain, rest sourced from reference TRBV5-1 and TRBJ2-3, is KAGVTQTPRYLIKTRGQQVTLSCSPISGHRSVSWYQQTPGQGLQFLFEYFSETQRNKGNFPGRFSGRQFSNSRSEMNVSTLELGDSALYLCASSSRNGDTQYFGPGTRLTVL.

The chain uses TRBV20-1 and TRBJ1-4; tentatively, D is TRBD1 (5 bases). This CDR3 comprises 13 residues. V was clipped by 3 bases and J by 8 bases, with 13 bases between them. Germline V gives CDR1 DFQATT, CDR2 SNEGSKA (reference sequence). As DNA, the CDR3 is TGCAGTGCTAGTCCGGGGACGGGAGAAAAACTGTTTTTT. This gives the protein CSASPGTGEKLFF.

The chain combines TRBV5-6 with TRBJ2-7; 7 bases align to TRBD1. This CDR3 region has 15 residues. Trimming cost V 4 bases and J 0 bases; bases outside gene matches: 7. CDR1 is SGHDT and CDR2 is YYEEEE in the germline V gene. CDR3 amino acids: CASSIQGPSSYEQYF. Here the CDR3 DNA reads TGTGCCAGCAGCATACAGGGGCCGAGCTCCTACGAGCAGTACTTC.

The V and J genes are TRBV4-1 and TRBJ2-7, with TRBD2 matching over 7 bases. The CDR3 contains 15 residues. Trimming took 4 bases from V and 2 from J; bases not matched to a gene: 8. Germline lookup yields CDR1 MGHRA and CDR2 YSYEKL. CDR3 protein: CASSPPPAGAYEQYF. The CDR3 nucleotides read TGCGCCAGCAGCCCACCTCCGGCGGGGGCCTACGAGCAGTACTTC.

The genes are TRBV30 and TRBJ1-1, with no clear D. Between the trimmed V and J ends, which lost 6 bases and 5 bases, there was a span of 16 bases. Per germline, CDR1 GTSNPN and CDR2 SVGIG (reference sequence). The CDR3 runs 13 residues. The CDR3 loop is CACSHWGITEAFF. The DNA of the CDR3 is TGTGCCTGTTCTCACTGGGGAATTACTGAAGCTTTCTTT.

V gene TRBV6-1 combines with J gene TRBJ2-1; tentative D call: TRBD1 (5 bases). Germline loops: CDR1 MNHNS, CDR2 SASEGT. Deletions cut 2 bases from V and 0 bases from J, with 17 bases between. This CDR3 comprises 18 residues. CDR3 amino acids: CASSEFLTQGNSYNEQFF. The CDR3 nucleotides are TGTGCCAGCAGTGAATTCCTTACCCAGGGTAACTCCTACAATGAGCAGTTCTTC.

Points on this clone: This sample also contains other DNA sequences that code for the same CDR3. The chain recombines TRBV7-9 with TRBJ1-3; the D gene is possibly TRBD1 (6 bases). Germline V lookup: CDR1 SEHNR, CDR2 FQNEAQ (reference sequence). This CDR3 spans 14 amino acids. V lost 5 bases to trimming and J lost 1 base, with 9 bases between them. The CDR3 sequence: CASSPQGSGNTIYF. Written as DNA, the CDR3 is TGTGCCAGCAGCCCTCAGGGGTCTGGAAACACCATATATTTT.

Details on this clone: Different DNA sequences within this sample yield the same CDR3. This sequence joins TRBV12-3 or TRBV12-4 and TRBJ2-5, with D hard to call. This CDR3 spans 11 amino acids. The ends were cut back, 2 bases at V and 4 bases at J, with 2 bases in the middle. CDR3 sequence (DNA): TGTGCCAGCAGTTTAACAGAGACCCAGTACTTC. This encodes CASSLTETQYF.